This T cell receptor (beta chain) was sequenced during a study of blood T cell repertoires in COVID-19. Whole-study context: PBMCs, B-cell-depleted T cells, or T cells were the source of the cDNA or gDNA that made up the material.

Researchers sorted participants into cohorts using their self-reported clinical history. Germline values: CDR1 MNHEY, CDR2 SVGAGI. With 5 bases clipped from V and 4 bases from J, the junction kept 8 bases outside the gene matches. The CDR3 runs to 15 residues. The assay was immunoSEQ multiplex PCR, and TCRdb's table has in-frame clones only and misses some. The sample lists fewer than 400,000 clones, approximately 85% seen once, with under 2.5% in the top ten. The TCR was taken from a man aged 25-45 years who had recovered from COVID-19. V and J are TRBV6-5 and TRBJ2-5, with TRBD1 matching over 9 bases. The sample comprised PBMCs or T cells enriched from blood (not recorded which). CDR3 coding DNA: TGTGCCAGCAGTATATCCTGGACAGGGGTAGAGACCCAGTACTTC. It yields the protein CASSISWTGVETQYF.